What follows are 27 T cell receptor beta chains derived from one specimen sequenced in a study of T cells after yellow fever vaccination. TCRdb analysed the 5' RACE reads with MiXCR anew, one entry per CDR3 protein. Of some 320,000 distinct CDR3 sequences listed, 4.1% are singletons. Material: PBMCs, obtained 5 days after the yellow fever booster vaccination. The receptors come from a man aged 18 to 30 who received the YFV17D yellow fever vaccine.

The V gene is TRBV4-3, the J gene TRBJ2-5; D possibly uses TRBD1 or TRBD2 (5 bases each). Germline V lookup: CDR1 LGHNA, CDR2 YSLEER. The CDR3 consists of 16 residues. V was pared by 4 bases and J by 5 bases, with 20 bases between. DNA of the CDR3: TGCGCCAGCAGCCCCGGTTTGGAGCCGGGGCGGGAGACCCAGTACTTC. As protein: CASSPGLEPGRETQYF.

The sample holds a few counts of this clonotype. The chain has TRBV11-2 and TRBJ2-1, with a tentative D call TRBD2 (6 bases). CDR3 length: 15 amino acids. Trimming shortened V by 5 bases and J by 6 bases, and 17 bases separated the two germline ends. Germline CDR1 and CDR2: SGHAT and FQNNGV. CDR3 amino acids: CASSDSGKGFNEQFF. The CDR3 nucleotides are TGTGCCAGCAGCGATAGCGGAAAAGGCTTCAATGAGCAGTTCTTC. Variable domain in full (rest from reference TRBV11-2 and TRBJ2-1): EAGVAQSPRYKIIEKRQSVAFWCNPISGHATLYWYQQILGQGPKLLIQFQNNGVVDDSQLPKDRFSAERLKGVDSTLKIQPAKLEDSAVYLCASSDSGKGFNEQFFGPGTRLTVL.

This clonotype has at least ten counts. The chain has TRBV27 and TRBJ2-2; D gene unclear. From germline, CDR1 is MNHEY and CDR2 SMNVEV (reference sequence). The V gene lost 8 bases and the J gene lost 8 bases, with 6 bases spanning the gap. CDR3 length: 10 amino acids. CDR3 residues: CASGLGELFF. The CDR3 region has the DNA TGTGCCAGCGGGTTGGGGGAGCTGTTTTTT.

This clonotype was found many times. This sequence joins TRBV5-1 and TRBJ2-7; maybe TRBD1 (5 bases). The germline gives CDR1 SGHRS, CDR2 YFSETQ. This CDR3 spans 12 amino acids. Trimming stripped 0 bases from V and 7 bases from J, with 8 bases between. CDR3 region: CASSLEGREQYV. For the CDR3, the DNA is TGCGCCAGCAGCTTGGAGGGGCGAGAGCAGTACGTC.

The rearrangement joins TRBV7-9 to TRBJ2-1; D remains ambiguous. Trimming took off 6 bases at V and 9 bases at J, with 12 bases between the two ends. The CDR3 is 12 residues long. Germline V CDR1 and CDR2: SEHNR, FQNEAQ (reference sequence). The CDR3 bases are TGTGCCAGCAGTCGCACGCAAAGTGAGCAGTTCTTC. Its translation: CASSRTQSEQFF.

The sample holds a few counts of this clonotype. The rearrangement joins TRBV20-1 to TRBJ1-1, with TRBD1 as a possible D gene (6 bases). Trimming removed 0 bases from V and 4 bases from J, with 12 bases in between. This CDR3 contains 14 residues. CDR1 and CDR2 from the germline V gene are DFQATT and SNEGSKA (reference sequence). DNA for the CDR3: TGCAGTGCTAGAGAGCTATCCAGGGGCACTGAAGCTTTCTTT. Translation: CSARELSRGTEAFF.

This clonotype was seen a handful of times. This rearrangement joins TRBV7-9 to TRBJ1-1, with 9 bases lining up with TRBD1. This CDR3 is built from 17 residues. Germline V CDR1 and CDR2: SEHNR, FQNEAQ (reference sequence). J gave up 0 bases and V 5 bases, and 10 bases lay outside the gene matches. The CDR3 coding sequence is TGTGCCAGCAGCCCGAGACCCGGACAGGGGATGAACACTGAAGCTTTCTTT. Translated, it gives CASSPRPGQGMNTEAFF.

This clonotype has a handful of counts. The rearrangement links TRBV6-5 to TRBJ1-1; D may be TRBD1 (5 bases). Trimming left V 2 bases short and J 0 bases short, with 13 bases between. The V gene's germline CDR1 is MNHEY and CDR2 SVGAGI. This CDR3 contains 16 residues. The CDR3 nucleotides read TGTGCCAGCAGTTACCGCGCAGGGACCATGAACACTGAAGCTTTCTTT. This translates into CASSYRAGTMNTEAFF.

The gene calls are TRBV14 and TRBJ1-1; the D is unclear. The V end was cut by 5 bases, the J end by 10 bases, with 17 bases between. Germline assignment: CDR1 SGHDN and CDR2 FVKESK. This CDR3 spans 13 amino acids. The CDR3 spells CASSAGGVRIAFF. The CDR3 DNA is TGTGCCAGCAGCGCCGGTGGGGTGCGGATAGCTTTCTTT.

This clonotype has a handful of counts. This chain connects TRBV6-9 to TRBJ2-5; D is possibly TRBD2 (5 bases). The CDR3 length is 12 residues. The germline V gene encodes CDR1 MNHGY and CDR2 SVAAGI. Between the trimmed V and J ends, which lost 5 bases and 6 bases, there was a span of 10 bases. In nucleotides, the CDR3 is TGTGCCAGCAGTCGACCCGGGAAGACCCAGTACTTC. As protein: CASSRPGKTQYF.

This clonotype was detected a few times. The chain has TRBV5-5 and TRBJ2-7; possibly TRBD1 for D (6 bases). This CDR3 is 12 amino acids long. Trimming took 4 bases from V and 4 from J, leaving 9 bases between them. In germline, CDR1 is SGHKS, CDR2 YYEKEE (reference sequence). CDR3 sequence reads: CASSIDRYEQYF. The CDR3 DNA is TGTGCCAGCAGCATAGACAGGTACGAGCAGTACTTC.

Points on this clonotype: The junction shows a germline mismatch at one end, possibly a read error. V gene TRBV12-3 or TRBV12-4 combines with J gene TRBJ1-1, with D tentatively TRBD1 (5 bases). The CDR3 consists of 15 residues. DNA for the CDR3: TGTGCCAGCAGCTTAGGCCTTACAGGGAACACTGAAGCTTTCTTT. Its protein product is CASSLGLTGNTEAFF.

The gene calls are TRBV7-7 and TRBJ2-1, with TRBD2 identical over 9 bases. Germline V gives CDR1 SSHAT, CDR2 FNYEAQ (reference sequence). The CDR3 spans 15 residues. V shed 2 bases and J 7 bases; nucleotides not matched to a gene: 6. In DNA, the CDR3 is TGTGCCAGCAGCTTAAGACTAGCGGCTGAGAATGAGCAGTTCTTC. Its protein product is CASSLRLAAENEQFF.

The rearrangement joins TRBV19 to TRBJ2-3, with D uncertain. Between the trimmed V and J ends, which lost 3 bases and 5 bases, there was a span of 9 bases. This CDR3 spans 13 amino acids. The germline V gene has CDR1 LNHDA and CDR2 SQIVND (reference sequence). The CDR3 protein is CASSMANRDTQYF. The CDR3 DNA reads TGTGCCAGTAGTATGGCAAACAGAGATACGCAGTATTTT.

There are a few counts of this clonotype. V usage is TRBV7-9 and J usage is TRBJ1-6; D is unresolved. Germline assignment: CDR1 SEHNR and CDR2 FQNEAQ (reference sequence). The CDR3 is 14 amino acids. V was clipped by 5 bases and J by 5 bases, with 10 bases between them. The CDR3 DNA is TGTGCCAGCAGCCCAATGGGGAATAATTCACCCCTCCACTTT. Translation gives CASSPMGNNSPLHF.

CDR3 protein: CASSMEASGGAGTYNEQFF. The CDR3 DNA reads TGTGCCAGTAGTATGGAGGCTAGCGGGGGGGCAGGGACCTACAATGAGCAGTTCTTC. This chain links TRBV19 with TRBJ2-1, with 12 positions matching TRBD2. J lost 2 bases, V lost 3 bases, and 11 bases had no gene match. The V gene's germline CDR1 is LNHDA and CDR2 SQIVND (reference sequence). The CDR3 contains 19 residues.

This clonotype was counted many times. The J gene is TRBJ2-2, the V gene TRBV4-3; D perhaps matches TRBD1 (6 bases). Germline assignment: CDR1 LGHNA and CDR2 YSLEER. The CDR3 is 19 residues long. V gave up 0 bases and J gave up 0 bases, with 17 bases separating them. The CDR3 DNA follows: TGCGCCAGCAGCCAAGATGGTTGGTTTGGGGGCGCGAACACCGGGGAGCTGTTTTTT. It specifies CASSQDGWFGGANTGELFF.

This clonotype has a handful of counts. V usage is TRBV2 and J usage is TRBJ1-2; no reliable D call. The V gene lost 0 bases and the J gene lost 1 base, with 12 bases spanning the gap. In germline, CDR1 is SNHLY, CDR2 FYNNEI. The CDR3 has 16 residues. CDR3 sequence (DNA): TGTGCCAGCAGTGAAGCGCTTGGGCGGTTTAACTATGGCTACACCTTC. It yields the protein CASSEALGRFNYGYTF. Complete variable domain (other parts from reference TRBV2 and TRBJ1-2): EPEVTQTPSHQVTQMGQEVILRCVPISNHLYFYWYRQILGQKVEFLVSFYNNEISEKSEIFDDQFSVERPDGSNFTLKIRSTKLEDSAMYFCASSEALGRFNYGYTFGSGTRLTVV.

This clonotype turned up a few times. The chain couples TRBV4-2 to TRBJ2-5, with D unresolved. Germline CDR1 LGHNA, CDR2 YNFKEQ. The V end lost 4 bases, the J end lost 5 bases, and 11 bases lay between the germline ends. The CDR3 spans 13 residues. The CDR3 is CASSPAGKETQYF. CDR3 sequence (DNA): TGTGCCAGCAGCCCGGCCGGAAAGGAGACCCAGTACTTC.

This clonotype was recorded many times. This chain links TRBV5-5 with TRBJ2-7; tentatively, D is TRBD1 (5 bases). The CDR3 is made up of 15 amino acids. Germline loops: CDR1 SGHKS, CDR2 YYEKEE (reference sequence). V was shortened by 2 bases and J by 6 bases, with 18 bases between the two germline ends. For the CDR3, the DNA is TGTGCCAGCAGCTTTGCAGGCGGCAGGGAAAGCGAGCAGTACTTC. The encoded protein is CASSFAGGRESEQYF.

The genes are TRBV11-3 and TRBJ2-2, with TRBD1 as a possible D gene (6 bases). V was trimmed by 5 bases and J by 7 bases, leaving 11 bases between them. The CDR3 has 13 residues. From germline, CDR1 is SGHNT and CDR2 YENEEA. The CDR3 loop is CASSERGIGELFF. The CDR3 DNA follows: TGTGCCAGCAGCGAGAGGGGGATCGGGGAGCTGTTTTTT. The full variable domain, completed using reference TRBV11-3 and TRBJ2-2, is EAGVVQSPRYKIIEKKQPVAFWCNPISGHNTLYWYLQNLGQGPELLIRYENEEAVDDSQLPKDRFSAERLKGVDSTLKIQPAELGDSAVYLCASSERGIGELFFGEGSRLTVL.

This clonotype has more than one count but fewer than ten. The J gene is TRBJ1-4, the V gene TRBV20-1; 7 bases are shared with TRBD1. Trimming removed 6 bases from V and 5 bases from J; junction bases left unmatched: 6. CDR3 length: 13 residues. The germline gives CDR1 DFQATT, CDR2 SNEGSKA (reference sequence). The CDR3 region is CSALDRANEKLFF. The CDR3 coding sequence is TGCAGTGCCTTAGACAGGGCCAATGAAAAACTGTTTTTT.

The sample holds a few counts of this clonotype. This chain uses TRBV15 with TRBJ2-1, with 7 bases identical to TRBD2. This CDR3 is built from 15 residues. Germline V gives CDR1 LNHNV, CDR2 YYDKDF (reference sequence). V lost 1 base, J lost 7 bases, and 7 bases stayed unmatched. DNA for the CDR3: TGTGCCACCAGCAGAGTTGCGGGGGTTGGGAATGAGCAGTTCTTC. Translating gives CATSRVAGVGNEQFF.

The DNA of the CDR3 is TGTGCCAGCAGCGTAGGGGGAGATCGGTTTTATGGCTACACCTTC. It encodes CASSVGGDRFYGYTF. This chain joins TRBV9 and TRBJ1-2; D not certain. The CDR3 covers 15 residues. V was pared by 0 bases and J by 5 bases, with 14 bases between. From germline, CDR1 is SGDLS and CDR2 YYNGEE.

The rearrangement uses TRBV7-2 and TRBJ2-3; D is tentatively TRBD1 or TRBD2 (5 bases each). Per the germline V gene, CDR1 is SGHTA and CDR2 is FQGNSA. V was clipped by 6 bases and J by 9 bases, with 19 bases between them. There are 14 residues in the CDR3. CDR3: CASRGDGVRGTQYF. CDR3 DNA sequence: TGTGCCAGCAGGGGGGACGGGGTCCGGGGCACGCAGTATTTT.

This clonotype was seen a handful of times. An end of the junction does not agree with germline; a read error may underlie this. This chain connects TRBV7-2 to TRBJ2-6; TRBD2 is a possible D gene (5 bases). Germline V gives CDR1 SGHTA, CDR2 FQGNSA. The CDR3 spans 15 residues. The CDR3: CDSSLRVSGANVLTF. The CDR3 nucleotides are TGTGACAGCAGCTTGAGGGTCTCTGGGGCCAACGTCCTGACTTTC.

In its sample, this clonotype was seen many times. The chain uses TRBV4-3 and TRBJ1-5; the D gene is possibly TRBD1 (6 bases). V was cut by 0 bases and J by 7 bases, with 13 bases left in between. In germline, CDR1 is LGHNA, CDR2 YSLEER. The CDR3 sequence is 15 residues long. The CDR3 here is CASSQDGQGRQPQHF. The CDR3 coding sequence is TGCGCCAGCAGCCAAGATGGCCAGGGGAGGCAGCCCCAGCATTTT.